The clone carrying this T cell receptor (beta chain) showed up just a few times. This sample is drawn from a study of patients and donors after allogeneic stem cell transplantation. Germline CDR1 SQVTM, CDR2 ANQGSEA. This CDR3 region has 14 residues. J gave up 3 bases and V 8 bases, and 11 bases lay outside the gene matches. TCRdb re-called the RT-PCR reads through MiXCR, storing one row per CDR3 protein. Here the sample spans about 960,000 distinct CDR3 sequences, roughly 18% being singletons. Input material: blood, either unsorted or a sorted T cell fraction (not recorded which). The TCR was taken from a human donor who was either an allogeneic HSCT recipient or a stem cell or donor lymphocyte infusion donor (not recorded which). It is not recorded whose cells these are; they may come from a transplant donor. The chain couples TRBV29-1 to TRBJ2-3; 7 nucleotides match TRBD1. For the CDR3, the DNA is TGCAGCTCTCTACAGGGGTCAGTTACAGATACGCAGTATTTT. It is translated as CSSLQGSVTDTQYF.